This T cell receptor beta chain derives from a study of T-cell memory formation after mild COVID-19. Barcoded TCR alpha and TCR beta cDNA libraries with UMIs came from 5'RACE using constant-segment primers. From the 5' RACE reads, TCRdb called clonotypes with MiXCR, one entry per CDR3 protein. This sample yields 250,000 to 350,000 distinct CDR3 sequences, of which more than 15% are seen a single time; around a fifth belongs to the top ten. Of note for this clonotype: Its cognate antigen is unknown.

The study, taken as a whole, reports: Clones which contracted sat mainly in CM and EM if CD4+, and in EMRA if CD8+. Contracting clones from day 15 to 85 had balanced CD4/CD8; later expanders favoured CD4+.

Trimming removed 5 bases at V and 3 bases at J, with 10 bases between. Germline V gene data show CDR1 as SGHTA and CDR2 as FQGTGA. This CDR3 spans 13 amino acids. Source material: PBMCs or a T cell subset sorted from them (not recorded which). The J gene is TRBJ1-1, the V gene TRBV7-3; weak D call: TRBD1 (6 bases). The sequence was obtained from a man aged 18 to 29 who had mild COVID-19 (a few samples of this study predate the infection). Cell type and time point are not known. Written as DNA, the CDR3 is TGTGCCAGCAGCCGACAGGAACACACTGAAGCTTTCTTT. Translated, it gives CASSRQEHTEAFF.